This TCR beta chain was captured by sequencing in a study of blood T cell repertoires in COVID-19. Study background: Collection of acute and convalescent COVID-19 samples took place in the United States, Italy and Spain. From T cells, B-cell-depleted T cells, or PBMCs came the material, which was cDNA or gDNA.

Original processing methods: Reference gene primer amplification in the assay estimated nucleated cell counts. Sequencing used immunoSEQ multiplex PCR; TCRdb keeps in-frame clones, though not all of them. The V and J calls and the clone size are those of that table, but D and trimming were determined from the DNA. The data contain under 250,000 clones, more than 75% of them seen just once; the ten biggest clones take up 5.5% to 9%. Germline assignment: CDR1 SGDLS and CDR2 YYNGEE. The CDR3 extends over 14 amino acids. With 3 bases removed from V and 5 bases from J, the gap between germline ends came to 11 bases.

The clonotype was recovered from a woman in her 70s with active or convalescent COVID-19. Sample: peripheral blood. The V call is TRBV9, the J call TRBJ1-4, with D perhaps matching TRBD1 (5 bases). The CDR3 DNA reads as TGTGCCAGCAGCGGCGGGACTCTAAATGAAAAACTGTTTTTT. It specifies CASSGGTLNEKLFF.